This T cell receptor (beta chain) was recorded in a study of control samples from healthy donors and cancer patients. Trimming pared 3 bases from V and 0 bases from J, leaving 6 bases between. There are 14 residues in the CDR3. Germline V CDR1 and CDR2: KGHSH, LQKENI. Libraries were prepared by immunoSEQ multiplex PCR; TCRdb keeps only in-frame clonotypes and omits some of them. The table lists 390,000 or so clones, around nine tenths of them singletons, with 5.5% to 7.5% in the top ten. As to this clone: Other DNA sequences in this specimen translate into the identical CDR3.

The source is a man aged 35-49 years with head and neck cancer. Sequencing used PBMCs. V usage is TRBV18 and J usage is TRBJ2-1, with D hard to call. The chain's CDR3 is CASSPAGSYNEQFF. The DNA for the CDR3 is TGTGCCAGCTCACCCGCAGGCTCCTACAATGAGCAGTTCTTC.